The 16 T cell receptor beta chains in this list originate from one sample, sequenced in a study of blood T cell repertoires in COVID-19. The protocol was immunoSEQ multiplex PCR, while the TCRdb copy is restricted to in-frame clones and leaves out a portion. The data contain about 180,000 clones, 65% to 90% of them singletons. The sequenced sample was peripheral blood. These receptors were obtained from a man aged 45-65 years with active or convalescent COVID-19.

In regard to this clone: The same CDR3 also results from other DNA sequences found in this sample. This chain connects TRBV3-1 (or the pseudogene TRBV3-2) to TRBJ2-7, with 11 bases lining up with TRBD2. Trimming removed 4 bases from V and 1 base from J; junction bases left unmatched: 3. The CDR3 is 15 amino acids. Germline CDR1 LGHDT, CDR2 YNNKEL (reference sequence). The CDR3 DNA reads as TGTGCCAGCAGCCGGGGGACTAGCGGATCCTACGAGCAGTACTTC. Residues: CASSRGTSGSYEQYF.

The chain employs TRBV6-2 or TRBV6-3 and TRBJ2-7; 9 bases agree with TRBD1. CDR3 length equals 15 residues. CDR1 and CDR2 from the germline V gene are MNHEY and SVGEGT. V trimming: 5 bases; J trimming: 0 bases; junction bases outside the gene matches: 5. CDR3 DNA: TGTGCCAGCAGTGACAGGGGGGGTCACTCCTACGAGCAGTACTTC. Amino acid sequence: CASSDRGGHSYEQYF.

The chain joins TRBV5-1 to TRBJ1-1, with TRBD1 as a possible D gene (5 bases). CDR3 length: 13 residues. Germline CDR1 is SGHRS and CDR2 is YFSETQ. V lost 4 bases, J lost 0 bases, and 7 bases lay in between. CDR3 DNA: TGCGCCAGCAGCGGACACATGAACACTGAAGCTTTCTTT. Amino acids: CASSGHMNTEAFF.

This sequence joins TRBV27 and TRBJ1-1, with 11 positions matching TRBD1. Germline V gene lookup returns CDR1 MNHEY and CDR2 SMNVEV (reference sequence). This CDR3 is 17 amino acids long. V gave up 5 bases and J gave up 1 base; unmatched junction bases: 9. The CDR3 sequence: CASSRDRGWMSNTEAFF. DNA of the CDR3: TGTGCCAGCAGTAGGGACAGGGGGTGGATGTCGAACACTGAAGCTTTCTTT.

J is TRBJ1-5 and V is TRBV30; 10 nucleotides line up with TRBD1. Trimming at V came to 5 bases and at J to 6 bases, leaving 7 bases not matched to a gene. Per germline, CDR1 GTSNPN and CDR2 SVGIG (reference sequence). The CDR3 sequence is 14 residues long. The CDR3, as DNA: TGTGCCTGGTCTCTAGGACAGGGGGGTCAGCCCCAGCATTTT. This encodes CAWSLGQGGQPQHF.

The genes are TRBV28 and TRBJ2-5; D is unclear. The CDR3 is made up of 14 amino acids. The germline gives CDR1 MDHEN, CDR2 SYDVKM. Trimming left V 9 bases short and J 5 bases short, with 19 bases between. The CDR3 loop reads CARERKLSRETQYF. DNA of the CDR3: TGTGCCAGAGAAAGGAAGCTTTCTAGGGAGACCCAGTACTTC.

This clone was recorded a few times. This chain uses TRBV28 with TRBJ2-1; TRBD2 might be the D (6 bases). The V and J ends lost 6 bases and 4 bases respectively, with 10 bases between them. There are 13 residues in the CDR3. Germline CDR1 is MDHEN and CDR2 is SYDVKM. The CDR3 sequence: CASRREQYNEQFF. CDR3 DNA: TGTGCCAGCAGGCGGGAACAGTACAATGAGCAGTTCTTC. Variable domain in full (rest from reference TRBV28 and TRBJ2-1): DVKVTQSSRYLVKRTGEKVFLECVQDMDHENMFWYRQDPGLGLRLIYFSYDVKMKEKGDIPEGYSVSREKKERFSLILESASTNQTSMYLCASRREQYNEQFFGPGTRLTVL.

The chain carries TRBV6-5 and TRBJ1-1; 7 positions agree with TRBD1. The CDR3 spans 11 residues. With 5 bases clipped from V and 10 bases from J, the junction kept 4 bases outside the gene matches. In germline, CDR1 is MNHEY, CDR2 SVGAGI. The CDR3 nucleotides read TGTGCCAGCAGTAGACAGGGCTCAGCTTTCTTT. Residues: CASSRQGSAFF.

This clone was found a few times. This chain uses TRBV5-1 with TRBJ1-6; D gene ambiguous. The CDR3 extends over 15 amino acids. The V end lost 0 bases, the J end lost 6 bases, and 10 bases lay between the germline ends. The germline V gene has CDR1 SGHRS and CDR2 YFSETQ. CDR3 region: CASSLEGLSNSPLHF. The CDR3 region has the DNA TGCGCCAGCAGCTTGGAAGGACTCTCTAATTCACCCCTCCACTTT.

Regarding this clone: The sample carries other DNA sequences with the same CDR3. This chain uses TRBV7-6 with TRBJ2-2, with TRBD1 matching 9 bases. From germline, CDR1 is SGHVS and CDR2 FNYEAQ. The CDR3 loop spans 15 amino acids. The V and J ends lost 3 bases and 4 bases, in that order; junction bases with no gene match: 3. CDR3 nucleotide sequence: TGTGCCAGCAGCTTGGGACAGGGTGCCACCGGGGAGCTGTTTTTT. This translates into CASSLGQGATGELFF.

This CDR3 is CASRTGQGNTEAFF. The CDR3 DNA follows: TGTGCCAGCAGGACTGGACAGGGGAACACTGAAGCTTTCTTT. This rearrangement joins TRBV2 to TRBJ1-1; 8 nucleotides agree with TRBD1. The CDR3 is 14 amino acids. Germline V CDR1 and CDR2: SNHLY, FYNNEI. Trimming removed 6 bases from V and 1 base from J; junction bases left unmatched: 4. Drawing the rest from reference TRBV2 and TRBJ1-1, the complete variable domain is EPEVTQTPSHQVTQMGQEVILRCVPISNHLYFYWYRQILGQKVEFLVSFYNNEISEKSEIFDDQFSVERPDGSNFTLKIRSTKLEDSAMYFCASRTGQGNTEAFFGQGTRLTVV.

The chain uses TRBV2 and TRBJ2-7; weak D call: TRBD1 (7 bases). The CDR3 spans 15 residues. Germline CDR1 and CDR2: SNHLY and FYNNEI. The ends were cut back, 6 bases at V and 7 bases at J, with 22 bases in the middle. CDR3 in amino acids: CASSDVLGGAGEQYF. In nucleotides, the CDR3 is TGTGCCAGCAGCGACGTATTAGGGGGCGCGGGGGAGCAGTACTTC.

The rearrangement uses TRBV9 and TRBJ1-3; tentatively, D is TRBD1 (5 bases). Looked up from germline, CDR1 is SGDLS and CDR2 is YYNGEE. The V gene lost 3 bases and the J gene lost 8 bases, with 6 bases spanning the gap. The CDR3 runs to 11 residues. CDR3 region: CASSARDTIYF. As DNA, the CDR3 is TGTGCCAGCAGCGCCAGGGACACCATATATTTT.

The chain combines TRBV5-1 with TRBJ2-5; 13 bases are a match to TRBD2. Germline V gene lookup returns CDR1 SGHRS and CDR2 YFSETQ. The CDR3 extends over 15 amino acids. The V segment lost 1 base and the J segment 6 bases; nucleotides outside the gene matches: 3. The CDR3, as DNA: TGCGCCAGCAGCTTGACTAGCGGGAGGGCTAAGACCCAGTACTTC. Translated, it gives CASSLTSGRAKTQYF.

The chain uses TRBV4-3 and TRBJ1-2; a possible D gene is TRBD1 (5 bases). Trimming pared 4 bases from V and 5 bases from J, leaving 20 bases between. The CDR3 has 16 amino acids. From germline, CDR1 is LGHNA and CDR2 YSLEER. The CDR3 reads CASSLDGAGRQYGYTF. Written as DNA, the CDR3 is TGCGCCAGCAGCCTCGACGGGGCGGGGCGTCAGTATGGCTACACCTTC.

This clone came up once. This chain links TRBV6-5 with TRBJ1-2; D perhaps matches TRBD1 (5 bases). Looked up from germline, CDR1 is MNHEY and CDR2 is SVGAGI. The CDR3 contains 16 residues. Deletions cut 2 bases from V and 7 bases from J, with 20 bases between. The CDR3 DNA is TGTGCCAGCAGTTACAAACATTATCTTGGGGCTGCTGGCTACACCTTC. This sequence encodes CASSYKHYLGAAGYTF.